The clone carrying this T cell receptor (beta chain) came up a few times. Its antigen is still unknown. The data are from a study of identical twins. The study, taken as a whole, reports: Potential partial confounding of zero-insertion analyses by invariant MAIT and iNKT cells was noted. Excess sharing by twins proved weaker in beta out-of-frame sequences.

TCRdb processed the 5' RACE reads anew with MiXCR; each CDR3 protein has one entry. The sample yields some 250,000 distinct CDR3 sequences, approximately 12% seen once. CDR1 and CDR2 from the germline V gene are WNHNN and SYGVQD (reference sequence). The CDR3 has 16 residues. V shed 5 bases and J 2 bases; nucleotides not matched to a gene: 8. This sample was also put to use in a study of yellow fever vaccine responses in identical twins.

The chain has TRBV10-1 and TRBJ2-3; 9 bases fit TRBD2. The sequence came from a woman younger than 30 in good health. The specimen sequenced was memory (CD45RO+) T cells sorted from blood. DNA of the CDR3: TGCGCCAGCAGTCCTAGCGGGGTATTTTACACAGATACGCAGTATTTT. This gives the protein CASSPSGVFYTDTQYF.